Detailed here is one T cell receptor beta chain. The data were obtained in a study of blood T cell repertoires in COVID-19. About the research overall: The United States, Italy and Spain supplied acute and convalescent COVID-19 samples. In each case, the material was cDNA or gDNA derived from T cells, B-cell-depleted T cells, or PBMCs.

Assay used: immunoSEQ multiplex PCR; TCRdb lists only in-frame clones, some missing. Here the sample spans 280,000 or so clones, 85% to 90% being singletons. The age range of participants was 18 to 89 years, with residence in roughly 25 US areas. Cohorts were based on clinical histories the participants reported. The sample was PBMCs or T cells enriched from blood (not recorded which). The TCR was taken from a woman aged 18-29 years with acute COVID-19.

CDR3 in DNA: TGTGCTAGTGGTTTAGGGGGGGCTGGTGAAGCTTTCTTT. Amino acids: CASGLGGAGEAFF. The chain links TRBV12-5 to TRBJ1-1; D might be TRBD1 (6 bases). Between the trimmed V and J ends, which lost 3 bases and 7 bases, there was a span of 12 bases. This CDR3 region has 13 residues. Germline V gene sequence: CDR1 LGHNT, CDR2 FRNRAP.